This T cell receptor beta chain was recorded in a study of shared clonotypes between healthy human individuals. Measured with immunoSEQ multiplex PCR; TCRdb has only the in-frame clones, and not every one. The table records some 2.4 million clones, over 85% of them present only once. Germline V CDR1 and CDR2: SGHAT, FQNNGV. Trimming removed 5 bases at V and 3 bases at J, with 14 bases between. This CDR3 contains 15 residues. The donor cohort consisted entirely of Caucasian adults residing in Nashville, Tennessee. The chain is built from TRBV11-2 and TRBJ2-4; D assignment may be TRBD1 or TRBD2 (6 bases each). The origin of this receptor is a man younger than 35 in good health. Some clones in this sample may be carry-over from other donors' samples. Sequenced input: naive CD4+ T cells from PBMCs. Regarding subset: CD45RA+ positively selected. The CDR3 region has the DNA TGTGCCAGCAGCCCCGGTGAGGGGGGCAAAAACATTCAGTACTTC. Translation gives CASSPGEGGKNIQYF.